These 21 T cell receptor beta chains share one sample of origin, sequenced in a study of control samples from healthy donors and cancer patients. Sequencing used immunoSEQ multiplex PCR; TCRdb keeps in-frame clones, though not all of them. The sample consists of 65,000 to 100,000 clones, around 87% of them appearing once. The sequencing sample was made of blood. These TCRs come from a man between 45 and 60 years old in good health.

This chain joins TRBV29-1 and TRBJ1-2; D uncertain. The CDR3 totals 13 residues. Trimming left V 0 bases short and J 8 bases short, with 13 bases between. CDR1 is SQVTM, CDR2 ANQGSEA, per germline. CDR3 region: CSVEDPGITGYTF. The CDR3 nucleotides are TGCAGCGTTGAAGATCCGGGGATAACGGGCTACACCTTC.

The rearrangement joins TRBV10-3 to TRBJ2-2; 10 bases map to TRBD2. This CDR3 region has 15 residues. V lost 6 bases to trimming and J lost 6 bases; unmatched junction nucleotides: 7. Germline V gene lookup returns CDR1 ENHRY and CDR2 SYGVKD. The CDR3 sequence is CAISRIAGGPGELFF. The CDR3 DNA is TGTGCCATCAGCCGTATAGCGGGGGGCCCCGGGGAGCTGTTTTTT.

The chain combines TRBV18 with TRBJ2-5; perhaps TRBD1 as D (6 bases). From germline, CDR1 is KGHSH and CDR2 LQKENI. This CDR3 is built from 15 residues. V was trimmed by 3 bases and J by 5 bases, leaving 16 bases between them. The CDR3 DNA sequence: TGTGCCAGCTCACCCCAGGGGACCCCCCAGGAGACCCAGTACTTC. It specifies CASSPQGTPQETQYF.

In its sample, this clone was seen once. This sequence joins TRBV20-1 and TRBJ2-1; TRBD2 matches at 9 bases. The CDR3 is made up of 16 amino acids. In germline, CDR1 is DFQATT, CDR2 SNEGSKA (reference sequence). The J segment lost 2 bases and the V segment lost 3 bases, leaving 8 bases of the junction unmatched. Here the CDR3 reads CSASRPSGKTYNEQFF. CDR3 DNA: TGCAGTGCTAGTAGGCCTAGCGGGAAGACCTACAATGAGCAGTTCTTC.

J is TRBJ2-7 and V is TRBV14; D not certain. This CDR3 comprises 13 residues. V was cut by 1 base and J by 2 bases, with 6 bases left in between. The V gene's germline CDR1 is SGHDN and CDR2 FVKESK. CDR3 coding DNA: TGTGCCAGCAGCCAAGGAGGCGCCTACGAGCAGTACGTC. This sequence encodes CASSQGGAYEQYV.

This rearrangement joins TRBV19 to TRBJ1-1; D perhaps matches TRBD1 (6 bases). V was trimmed by 8 bases and J by 1 base, leaving 23 bases between them. Germline CDR1 reads LNHDA; CDR2 reads SQIVND (reference sequence). This CDR3 has 17 residues. CDR3 protein: CASPPASGQRGNTEAFF. The CDR3 nucleotides read TGTGCCAGTCCACCGGCGAGCGGACAGAGGGGGAACACTGAAGCTTTCTTT.

The chain joins TRBV4-1 to TRBJ1-3; D is ambiguous. Germline V gene sequence: CDR1 MGHRA, CDR2 YSYEKL. The CDR3 consists of 10 residues. V gave up 4 bases and J gave up 9 bases, with 4 bases separating them. CDR3 in amino acids: CASSLPTIYF. In DNA form, the CDR3 reads TGCGCCAGCAGCCTTCCCACCATATATTTT.

The chain employs TRBV19 and TRBJ2-7; TRBD2 matches at 10 bases. There are 15 residues in the CDR3. After removal of 3 bases from V and 6 bases from J, the junction contained 8 bases not matched to a gene. The V gene's germline CDR1 is LNHDA and CDR2 SQIVND (reference sequence). For the CDR3, the DNA is TGTGCCAGTAGTATGGGTAGCGGGAGGTTCAGCGAGCAGTACTTC. Protein product: CASSMGSGRFSEQYF.

V and J are TRBV13 and TRBJ1-5, with a possible D match to TRBD1 (5 bases). The CDR3 has 14 amino acids. The germline CDR1 and CDR2 sequences are PRHDT and FYEKMQ (reference sequence). V dropped 0 bases and J dropped 4 bases, with 7 bases sitting between them. The CDR3, as DNA: TGTGCCAGCAGCTTAGGGCAGGGAAATCAGCCCCAGCATTTT. This translates into CASSLGQGNQPQHF. Based on the CDR3 plus reference TRBV13 and TRBJ1-5, the full variable domain is AAGVIQSPRHLIKEKRETATLKCYPIPRHDTVYWYQQGPGQDPQFLISFYEKMQSDKGSIPDRFSAQQFSDYHSELNMSSLELGDSALYFCASSLGQGNQPQHFGDGTRLSIL.

V is TRBV7-3 and J is TRBJ2-2; D might be TRBD2 (6 bases). Germline CDR1 and CDR2: SGHTA and FQGTGA. Trimming stripped 3 bases from V and 0 bases from J, with 8 bases between. This CDR3 is built from 15 residues. The CDR3 reads CASSFSGPNTGELFF. CDR3 nucleotide sequence: TGTGCCAGCAGCTTTAGCGGACCGAACACCGGGGAGCTGTTTTTT.

The rearrangement joins TRBV25-1 to TRBJ1-6; D unclear. Germline V lookup: CDR1 MGHDK, CDR2 SYGVNS. The CDR3 contains 16 residues. Trimming pared 7 bases from V and 4 bases from J, leaving 17 bases between. The CDR3 loop is CASNKNEVGYNSPLHF. CDR3 nucleotides: TGTGCCAGCAACAAAAACGAAGTGGGATATAATTCACCCCTCCACTTT.

The J gene is TRBJ1-6, the V gene TRBV2; 7 nucleotides line up with TRBD1. Looked up from germline, CDR1 is SNHLY and CDR2 is FYNNEI. The length of the CDR3 is 16 residues. The junction had 9 bases not matched to a gene; V was cut back by 1 base and J by 9 bases. CDR3 loop: CASSEEGARGGSPLHF. CDR3 DNA: TGTGCCAGCAGTGAAGAGGGGGCGCGTGGAGGTTCACCCCTCCACTTT.

This rearrangement joins TRBV5-8 to TRBJ1-2; possibly TRBD1 for D (5 bases). Trimming took off 7 bases at V and 5 bases at J, with 21 bases between the two ends. The germline V gene encodes CDR1 SGHTS and CDR2 YDEGEE. The CDR3 consists of 15 residues. CDR3 bases: TGTGCCAGCGAAAGCCCCATGCAGGGTTCTTATGGCTACACCTTC. Translated: CASESPMQGSYGYTF.

CDR3 DNA: TGTGCCAGCTCATTTGGACAGGGGGCTGAAGCTTTCTTT. Translated: CASSFGQGAEAFF. V and J are TRBV18 and TRBJ1-1, with TRBD1 matching 10 bases. In germline, CDR1 is KGHSH, CDR2 LQKENI. The length of the CDR3 is 13 residues. V lost 5 bases, J lost 6 bases, and 3 bases stayed unmatched.

J is TRBJ1-5 and V is TRBV30; unclear D gene. The CDR3 is made up of 13 amino acids. Per germline, CDR1 GTSNPN and CDR2 SVGIG (reference sequence). Trimming took off 2 bases at V and 2 bases at J, with 7 bases between the two ends. The CDR3: CAWSHGGNQPQHF. CDR3 DNA sequence: TGTGCCTGGAGTCACGGGGGCAATCAGCCCCAGCATTTT. Drawing the rest from reference TRBV30 and TRBJ1-5, the complete variable domain is SQTIHQWPATLVQPVGSPLSLECTVEGTSNPNLYWYRQAAGRGLQLLFYSVGIGQISSEVPQNLSASRPQDRQFILSSKKLLLSDSGFYLCAWSHGGNQPQHFGDGTRLSIL.

This clone was seen only a few times. The J gene is TRBJ2-3, the V gene TRBV4-3; 8 bases are shared with TRBD2. V lost 0 bases and J lost 6; bases outside the gene matches: 14. The CDR3 length is 18 residues. Germline V gives CDR1 LGHNA, CDR2 YSLEER. The CDR3 region has the DNA TGCGCCAGCAGCCAAGATCTAAGCGGGGGCCTTTTAGCGGATACGCAGTATTTT. It encodes CASSQDLSGGLLADTQYF.

The chain carries TRBV10-3 and TRBJ2-2; 7 nucleotides align to TRBD2. J was trimmed by 3 bases and V by 6 bases; bases with no gene match: 7. The CDR3 extends over 15 amino acids. The V gene's germline CDR1 is ENHRY and CDR2 SYGVKD. The DNA for the CDR3 is TGTGCCATCAGCAGGGACTACCAAGACACCGGGGAGCTGTTTTTT. This translates into CAISRDYQDTGELFF.

The chain is built from TRBV11-3 and TRBJ2-2; tentatively, D is TRBD2 (7 bases). There are 17 residues in the CDR3. Germline CDR1 and CDR2: SGHNT and YENEEA. V shed 6 bases and J shed 3 bases, with 20 bases lying between them. This chain's CDR3 is CASSSYLRGADTGELFF. The CDR3 nucleotides are TGTGCCAGCAGTTCGTACCTTCGGGGGGCAGACACCGGGGAGCTGTTTTTT. The full variable domain, completed using reference TRBV11-3 and TRBJ2-2, is EAGVVQSPRYKIIEKKQPVAFWCNPISGHNTLYWYLQNLGQGPELLIRYENEEAVDDSQLPKDRFSAERLKGVDSTLKIQPAELGDSAVYLCASSSYLRGADTGELFFGEGSRLTVL.

This chain joins TRBV11-2 and TRBJ2-7, with 7 bases aligning to TRBD1. The length of the CDR3 is 15 residues. V gave up 3 bases and J gave up 0 bases; unmatched junction bases: 5. Germline V gene data show CDR1 as SGHAT and CDR2 as FQNNGV. The DNA for the CDR3 is TGTGCCAGCAGCTTTGGGACAGCCCCCTCCTACGAGCAGTACTTC. This translates into CASSFGTAPSYEQYF.

This clone has a handful of counts. This chain joins TRBV7-3 and TRBJ2-3; 8 nucleotides match TRBD2. V lost 5 bases to trimming and J lost 3 bases; unmatched junction nucleotides: 7. The CDR3 covers 15 residues. CDR1 is SGHTA, CDR2 FQGTGA, per germline. The CDR3 DNA sequence: TGTGCCAGCAGCCCTCTGGGCGGGAGGACAGATACGCAGTATTTT. Protein: CASSPLGGRTDTQYF.

The chain combines TRBV18 with TRBJ1-1; D is perhaps TRBD1 (5 bases). The CDR3 covers 15 residues. Germline V CDR1 and CDR2: KGHSH, LQKENI. The V end was cut by 2 bases, the J end by 7 bases, with 17 bases between. The CDR3 DNA reads TGTGCCAGCTCACCATCCCGGGGCAGGGCAATTGAAGCTTTCTTT. Protein sequence: CASSPSRGRAIEAFF.